These 8 T cell receptor beta chains were sequenced from one sample in a study of cytomegalovirus exposure and HLA in healthy donors. PCR involved 60 Vbeta and 13 Jbeta primers. Some clones are missing from TCRdb's copy, which holds only in-frame ones; the method was immunoSEQ multiplex PCR. The sample records 100,000 or so clones, 60% to 85% being singletons. Sequences were obtained from PBMCs. The receptor set was obtained from a woman aged 40 to 50 in good health and CMV-seropositive.

This clone was observed a few times. The CDR3 sequence: CASSVQGLQETQYF. CDR3 DNA sequence: TGTGCCAGCAGCGTTCAGGGACTCCAAGAGACCCAGTACTTC. The rearrangement uses TRBV9 and TRBJ2-5, with a weak D call TRBD2 (6 bases). The V and J ends lost 2 bases and 1 base respectively, with 9 bases between them. CDR3 length: 14 amino acids. The germline CDR1 and CDR2 sequences are SGDLS and YYNGEE.

The chain links TRBV5-1 to TRBJ2-5; 8 bases line up with TRBD1. The CDR3 extends over 14 amino acids. CDR1 and CDR2 from the germline V gene are SGHRS and YFSETQ. With 3 bases clipped from V and 0 bases from J, the junction kept 1 base outside the gene matches. CDR3 in amino acids: CASSSTGDQETQYF. The CDR3 DNA reads as TGCGCCAGCAGCTCGACAGGGGACCAAGAGACCCAGTACTTC.

The genes are TRBV30 and TRBJ2-7; D is unresolved. CDR1 and CDR2 from the germline V gene are GTSNPN and SVGIG (reference sequence). Trimming removed 0 bases at V and 2 bases at J, with 8 bases between. CDR3 length: 13 amino acids. DNA for the CDR3: TGTGCCTGGAGTGTTGGCATAACCTACGAGCAGTACTTC. It codes for CAWSVGITYEQYF.

This clone was detected a few times. This chain links TRBV27 with TRBJ2-7; the match to TRBD1 covers 7 bases. The CDR3 contains 15 residues. The germline V gene has CDR1 MNHEY and CDR2 SMNVEV (reference sequence). V shed 2 bases, J shed 1 base, and the junction held 5 bases outside the gene matches. DNA for the CDR3: TGTGCCAGCAGTTTAAGCCCGACAGGGTCCTACGAGCAGTACTTC. It yields the protein CASSLSPTGSYEQYF.

This clone was found a few times. J is TRBJ1-4 and V is TRBV12-2; the DNA was not used to check the table's D call, TRBD1. TRBV12-2 is designated a pseudogene. The CDR3 runs 14 residues. In nucleotides, the CDR3 is TGTGCAAGTCGCTCGAGGGGGCGTACGGAAAAACTGTTTTTT. This codes for CASRSRGRTEKLFF.

V usage is TRBV2 and J usage is TRBJ1-5; D might be TRBD1 (5 bases). V lost 8 bases and J 2 bases, leaving 13 bases between the germline ends. This CDR3 has 14 residues. The germline gives CDR1 SNHLY, CDR2 FYNNEI. In DNA form, the CDR3 reads TGTGCCAGCTTGCCTGAACAGGGCAATCAGCCCCAGCATTTT. Amino acids: CASLPEQGNQPQHF.

In this sample, this clone turned up a few times. The chain couples TRBV6-4 to TRBJ2-1; weak D call: TRBD1 (5 bases). There are 14 residues in the CDR3. V lost 0 bases and J lost 9, with 12 bases in between. Germline loops: CDR1 MRHNA, CDR2 SNTAGT. CDR3 region: CASSDSISQGEQFF. CDR3 DNA: TGTGCCAGCAGTGACTCGATCAGCCAGGGTGAGCAGTTCTTC.

A single count supports this clone. The chain joins TRBV18 to TRBJ1-2; D not resolved. V lost 5 bases and J lost 2, with 12 bases in between. CDR1 is KGHSH, CDR2 LQKENI, per germline. This CDR3 is 14 amino acids long. The CDR3 DNA is TGTGCCAGCTCATCCGGGGAGGTCAACTATGGCTACACCTTC. Translating gives CASSSGEVNYGYTF.